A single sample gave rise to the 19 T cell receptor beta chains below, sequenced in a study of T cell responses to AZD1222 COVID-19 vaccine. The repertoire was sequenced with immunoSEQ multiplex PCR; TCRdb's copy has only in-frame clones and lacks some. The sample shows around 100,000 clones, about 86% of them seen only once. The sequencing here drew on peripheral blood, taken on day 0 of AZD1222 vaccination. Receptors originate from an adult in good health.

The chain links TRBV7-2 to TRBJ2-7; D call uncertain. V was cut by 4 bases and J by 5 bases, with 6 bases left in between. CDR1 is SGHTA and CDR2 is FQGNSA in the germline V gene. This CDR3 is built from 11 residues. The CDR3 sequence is CASSYTDEQYF. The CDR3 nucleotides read TGTGCCAGCAGCTATACCGACGAGCAGTACTTC.

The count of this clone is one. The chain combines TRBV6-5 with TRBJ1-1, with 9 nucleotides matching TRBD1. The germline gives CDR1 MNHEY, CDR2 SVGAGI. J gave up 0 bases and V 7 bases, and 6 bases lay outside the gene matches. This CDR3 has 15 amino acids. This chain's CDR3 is CASTRGQGMNTEAFF. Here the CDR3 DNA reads TGTGCCAGCACTAGAGGACAGGGGATGAACACTGAAGCTTTCTTT.

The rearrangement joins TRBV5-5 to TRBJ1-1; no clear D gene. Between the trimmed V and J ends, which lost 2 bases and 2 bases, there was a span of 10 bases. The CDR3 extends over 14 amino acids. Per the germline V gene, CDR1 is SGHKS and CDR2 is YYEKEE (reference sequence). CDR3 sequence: CASSFAQINTEAFF. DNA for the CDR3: TGTGCCAGCAGCTTCGCCCAGATTAACACTGAAGCTTTCTTT.

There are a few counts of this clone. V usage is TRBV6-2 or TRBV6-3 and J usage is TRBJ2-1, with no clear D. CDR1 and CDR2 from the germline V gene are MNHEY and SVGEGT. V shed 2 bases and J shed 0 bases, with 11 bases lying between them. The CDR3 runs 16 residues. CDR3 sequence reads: CASSYVPRSSYNEQFF. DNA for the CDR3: TGTGCCAGCAGTTACGTCCCCCGGAGCTCCTACAATGAGCAGTTCTTC.

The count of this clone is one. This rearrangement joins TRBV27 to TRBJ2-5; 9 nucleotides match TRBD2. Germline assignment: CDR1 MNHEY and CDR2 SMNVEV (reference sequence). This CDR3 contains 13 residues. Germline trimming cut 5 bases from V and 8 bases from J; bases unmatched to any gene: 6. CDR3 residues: CASSLLAGYTQYF. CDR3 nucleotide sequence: TGTGCCAGCAGTCTACTAGCGGGTTACACCCAGTACTTC.

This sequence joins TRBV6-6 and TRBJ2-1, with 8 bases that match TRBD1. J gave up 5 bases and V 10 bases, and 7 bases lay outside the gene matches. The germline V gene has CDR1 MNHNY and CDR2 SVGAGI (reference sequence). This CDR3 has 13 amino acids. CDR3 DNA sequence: TGTGCCACCCTCAGGGGGCTGGACAATGAGCAGTTCTTC. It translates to CATLRGLDNEQFF.

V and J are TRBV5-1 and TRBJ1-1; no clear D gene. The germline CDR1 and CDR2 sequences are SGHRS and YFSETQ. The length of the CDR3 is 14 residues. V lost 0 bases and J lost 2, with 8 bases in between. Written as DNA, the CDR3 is TGCGCCAGCAGCTTGGCTGGGCGAAACACTGAAGCTTTCTTT. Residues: CASSLAGRNTEAFF. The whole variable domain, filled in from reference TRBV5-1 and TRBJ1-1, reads KAGVTQTPRYLIKTRGQQVTLSCSPISGHRSVSWYQQTPGQGLQFLFEYFSETQRNKGNFPGRFSGRQFSNSRSEMNVSTLELGDSALYLCASSLAGRNTEAFFGQGTRLTVV.

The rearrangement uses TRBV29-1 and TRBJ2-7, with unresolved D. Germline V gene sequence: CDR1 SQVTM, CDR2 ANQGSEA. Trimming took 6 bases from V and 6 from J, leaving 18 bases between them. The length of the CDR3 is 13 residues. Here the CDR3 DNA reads TGCAGCGTCGCACCCCGTTCCGGCGGCGAGCAGTACTTC. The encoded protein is CSVAPRSGGEQYF.

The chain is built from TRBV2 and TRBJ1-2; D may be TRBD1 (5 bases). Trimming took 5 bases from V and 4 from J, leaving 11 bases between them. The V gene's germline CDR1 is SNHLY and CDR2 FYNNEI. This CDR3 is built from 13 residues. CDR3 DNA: TGTGCCAGCAGTACCCGGGGCCTCTATGGCTACACCTTC. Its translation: CASSTRGLYGYTF.

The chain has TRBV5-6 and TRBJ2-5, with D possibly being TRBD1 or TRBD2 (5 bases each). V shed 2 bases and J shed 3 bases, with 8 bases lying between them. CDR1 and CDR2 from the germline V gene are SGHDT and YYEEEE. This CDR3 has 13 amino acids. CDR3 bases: TGTGCCAGCAGCTTTAGGGGAGAAGAGACCCAGTACTTC. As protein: CASSFRGEETQYF.

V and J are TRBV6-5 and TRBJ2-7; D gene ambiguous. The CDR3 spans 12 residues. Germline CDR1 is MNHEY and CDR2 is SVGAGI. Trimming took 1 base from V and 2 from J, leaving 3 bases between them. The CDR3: CASSYLTYEQYF. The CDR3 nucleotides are TGTGCCAGCAGTTACTTAACCTACGAGCAGTACTTC.

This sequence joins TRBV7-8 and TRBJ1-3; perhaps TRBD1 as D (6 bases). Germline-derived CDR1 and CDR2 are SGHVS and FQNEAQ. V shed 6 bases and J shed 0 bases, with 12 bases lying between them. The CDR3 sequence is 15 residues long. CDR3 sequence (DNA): TGTGCCAGCAGGTTGGGGACATCCTCTGGAAACACCATATATTTT. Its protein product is CASRLGTSSGNTIYF.

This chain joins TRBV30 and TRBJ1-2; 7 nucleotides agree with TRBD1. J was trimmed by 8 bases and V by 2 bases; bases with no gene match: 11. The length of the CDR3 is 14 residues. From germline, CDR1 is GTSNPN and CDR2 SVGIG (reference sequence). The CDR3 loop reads CAWSKGQQLWGYTF. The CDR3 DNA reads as TGTGCCTGGAGTAAGGGACAGCAACTATGGGGCTACACCTTC.

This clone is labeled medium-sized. The CDR3 is CASSIWTGHNEQFF. In DNA form, the CDR3 reads TGTGCCAGCAGTATTTGGACAGGCCACAATGAGCAGTTCTTC. The chain recombines TRBV6-4 with TRBJ2-1; 7 positions agree with TRBD1. Germline loops: CDR1 MRHNA, CDR2 SNTAGT. Losses at the gene ends were 5 bases for V and 5 bases for J; bases not matched to a gene: 6. This CDR3 region has 14 residues.

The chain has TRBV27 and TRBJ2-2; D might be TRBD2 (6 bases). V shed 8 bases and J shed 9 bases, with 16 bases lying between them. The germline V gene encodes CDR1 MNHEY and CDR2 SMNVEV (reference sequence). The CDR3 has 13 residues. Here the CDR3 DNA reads TGTGCCAGCCGGGGAGGTCGAGGGAGGGAGCTGTTTTTT. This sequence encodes CASRGGRGRELFF.

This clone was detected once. The CDR3 is CASSIGRGGNPTVRTDTQYF. The CDR3 DNA reads as TGTGCCAGTAGTATCGGGCGGGGGGGCAATCCGACAGTCCGCACAGATACGCAGTATTTT. V and J are TRBV19 and TRBJ2-3, with 9 bases matching TRBD2. J lost 1 base, V lost 3 bases, and 17 bases had no gene match. This CDR3 has 20 residues. Germline CDR1 LNHDA, CDR2 SQIVND (reference sequence).

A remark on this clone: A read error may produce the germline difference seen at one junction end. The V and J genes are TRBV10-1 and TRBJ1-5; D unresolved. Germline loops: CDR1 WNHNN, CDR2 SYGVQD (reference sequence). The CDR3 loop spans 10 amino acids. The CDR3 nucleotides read TGCGCCAGCAGCGAGTTGCCCCAGCATTTT. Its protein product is CASSELPQHF.

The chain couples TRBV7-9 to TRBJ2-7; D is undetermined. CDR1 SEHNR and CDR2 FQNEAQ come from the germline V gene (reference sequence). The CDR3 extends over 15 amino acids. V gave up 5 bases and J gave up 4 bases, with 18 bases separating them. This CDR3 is CASSPPALTRYEQYF. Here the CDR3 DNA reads TGTGCCAGCAGCCCCCCGGCTTTGACCAGGTACGAGCAGTACTTC.

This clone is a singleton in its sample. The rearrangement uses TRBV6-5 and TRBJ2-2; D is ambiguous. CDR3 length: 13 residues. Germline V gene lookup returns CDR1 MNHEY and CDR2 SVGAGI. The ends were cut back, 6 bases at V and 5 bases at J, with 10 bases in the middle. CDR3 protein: CASSPLGTGELFF. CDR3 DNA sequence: TGTGCCAGCAGCCCCTTAGGAACCGGGGAGCTGTTTTTT.